This T cell receptor (beta chain) was obtained from a study of early stage breast cancer tumors. Only in-frame clones appear in the TCRdb table, and some are missing; sequencing was by immunoSEQ multiplex PCR. The table has 30,000 or so clones, approximately 76% seen once. Concerning this clone: The target antigen is unknown.

Findings and caveats of the study: Enriched TCRB sequences shared across patients were mostly commonly generated sequences.

V dropped 7 bases and J dropped 4; count of bases not matched to a gene: 9. Germline V gene sequence: CDR1 MNHNS, CDR2 SASEGT. The CDR3 is made up of 14 amino acids. This clonotype was obtained from a person aged 45 to 60 with breast cancer. Specimen: blood. This rearrangement joins TRBV6-1 to TRBJ1-1; 7 bases agree with TRBD1. Here the CDR3 DNA reads TGTGCCAGCAATAAAGACAGGGTCGGCACTGAAGCTTTCTTT. Its translation: CASNKDRVGTEAFF.